The subject of this entry is one T cell receptor (beta chain). Its specificity is unknown. Assay used: immunoSEQ multiplex PCR; TCRdb lists only in-frame clones, some missing. In the table there are tens of thousands of clones, around 85% of which are singletons. The data are from a study of OX40 agonist ivuxolimab in advanced cancers. At the level of the study: Earlier anti-PD-1, anti-PD-L1 or anti-CTLA-4 therapy was permitted; around 40% had received some.

The CDR3 has 15 residues. V was cut by 5 bases and J by 2 bases, with 15 bases left in between. Germline V gene sequence: CDR1 SGHAT, CDR2 FQNNGV. General study results and limits: Among T cells, CD8+ cells averaged more expanded clones than CD4+ cells. Dose levels from 0.1 to 3.0 mg/kg saw CD4+ and CD8+ blood T cells expand clonally by week 6.

Patients with autoimmune history or systemic immunosuppression were excluded. Sequenced here: CD4+ or CD8+ T cells sorted from blood, sampled in a trial of the OX40 agonist ivuxolimab. This sequence was found in an adult with an advanced solid tumor such as melanoma, head and neck, liver or kidney cancer. V and J are TRBV11-2 and TRBJ2-5; no clear D gene. The CDR3 here is CASSRQPGPQETQYF. CDR3 nucleotide sequence: TGTGCCAGCAGCCGACAACCAGGACCTCAAGAGACCCAGTACTTC.